This T cell receptor beta chain came from a study of cytomegalovirus exposure and HLA in healthy donors. Regarding the study as a whole: A classifier reportedly called cytomegalovirus status with high sensitivity and specificity. A later analysis linked a missense variant in DCLRE1C to the trimming of TCR beta V and J genes. The authors listed approximately 160 TCR beta chains as cytomegalovirus-associated. The authors considered a cluster of highly shared sequence variants likely to be a sequencing artifact.

A multiplex PCR was run with 60 Vbeta primers and 13 Jbeta primers. Sequencing was performed with immunoSEQ multiplex PCR; in TCRdb, only in-frame clones are kept and a portion is missing. This sample has around 130,000 clones, with nearly 90% found just once. This clone appeared a single time. The target antigen is unknown. One end of the junction varies from germline; a read error may be responsible. The CDR3 loop spans 16 amino acids. The germline gives CDR1 SEHNR, CDR2 FQNEAQ (reference sequence). The specimen sequenced was PBMCs. This rearrangement joins TRBV7-9 to TRBJ2-7; TRBD1 matches 7 bases. The clonotype was recovered from a woman in her 40s in good health and CMV-seronegative. CDR3 nucleotides: TGTTCCAGCAGCTTAGGTTTGGGGACAGCATCCTACGAGCAGTACTTC. It is translated as CSSSLGLGTASYEQYF.